The TCR beta chain under discussion was sequenced for a study of blood T cells in healthy people across ages. Study results and caveats: When one million T cells were used, diversity estimates were thought to be underestimates. Naive CD4+ cell counts and diversity both ran higher in long-lived than in aged donors. Naive T cell percentage showed a strong correlation with the diversity of TCR beta.

Turning to this clonotype: Its matching antigen is unknown.

Caucasian, healthy and from Russia, the donors were aged between roughly 6 and 95. The V segment lost 4 bases and the J segment 4 bases; nucleotides outside the gene matches: 4. Germline CDR1 SQVTM, CDR2 ANQGSEA. The CDR3 has 13 amino acids. Alongside a J-beta primer mix, a sample-barcoded 5' primer served in a second PCR lasting roughly 7 to 11 cycles. MiXCR, run by TCRdb on the 5' RACE reads, gives a single entry per CDR3 protein. The data hold hundreds of thousands of distinct CDR3 sequences, with around 42% observed a single time. This chain uses TRBV29-1 with TRBJ1-2; 9 bases agree with TRBD1. Sample: blood. The sequence was obtained from a man in his sixties in good health. For the CDR3, the DNA is TGCAGCGTTGGAAGACAGGGGGGCTATGGCTACACCTTC. It yields the protein CSVGRQGGYGYTF.